The 5 T cell receptor beta chains below all came from one sample that was sequenced in a study of cytomegalovirus exposure and HLA in healthy donors. PCR used 60 Vbeta primers and 13 Jbeta primers. Generated by immunoSEQ multiplex PCR, the TCRdb table keeps only in-frame clones and is missing some. The sample yields around 120,000 clones, of which the top ten take up approximately 3.8%. Sample: PBMCs. These TCRs come from a man aged 18 to 29 in good health and CMV-seronegative.

The chain uses TRBV6-5 and TRBJ1-1; no reliable D call. Between the trimmed V and J ends, which lost 6 bases and 5 bases, there was a span of 13 bases. This CDR3 spans 13 amino acids. The germline V gene has CDR1 MNHEY and CDR2 SVGAGI. The chain's CDR3 is CASRIGEHTEAFF. CDR3 DNA: TGTGCCAGCAGGATCGGAGAACATACTGAAGCTTTCTTT.

The chain carries TRBV28 and TRBJ1-5; 7 nucleotides match TRBD1. V trimming: 5 bases; J trimming: 2 bases; junction bases outside the gene matches: 6. The CDR3 length is 15 residues. The V gene's germline CDR1 is MDHEN and CDR2 SYDVKM. CDR3 residues: CASSIYRGGNQPQHF. CDR3 DNA: TGTGCCAGCAGTATATACAGGGGTGGCAATCAGCCCCAGCATTTT.

This chain links TRBV5-4 with TRBJ2-7; 9 positions match TRBD1. CDR1 and CDR2 (germline): SGHNT, YYREEE (reference sequence). The CDR3 length is 16 residues. V dropped 4 bases and J dropped 1; count of bases not matched to a gene: 9. CDR3 coding DNA: TGTGCCAGCAGCGGTTACCCGGGACAGGGATCCTACGAGCAGTACTTC. It encodes CASSGYPGQGSYEQYF.

The chain couples TRBV10-1 to TRBJ2-1; 9 bases agree with TRBD1. CDR1 is WNHNN, CDR2 SYGVQD, per germline (reference sequence). The CDR3 has 15 residues. J was trimmed by 6 bases and V by 5 bases; bases with no gene match: 8. The CDR3 DNA is TGCGCCAGCAGTCCGGGACAGGGACCATTCAATGAGCAGTTCTTC. It is translated as CASSPGQGPFNEQFF.

The V call is TRBV7-8, the J call TRBJ2-3; D is possibly TRBD2 (7 bases). The V gene lost 4 bases and the J gene lost 4 bases, with 21 bases spanning the gap. The germline gives CDR1 SGHVS, CDR2 FQNEAQ. This CDR3 has 17 amino acids. The CDR3 DNA reads as TGTGCCAGCAGCTCCCTTAAGGTGCGGGGGCTATCAGATACGCAGTATTTT. Encoded protein: CASSSLKVRGLSDTQYF.